This T cell receptor beta chain was sequenced in a study of monozygotic twins with inflammatory bowel disease. Reanalyzing the 5' RACE reads, TCRdb keeps one entry per CDR3 protein, without DNA. This table holds approximately 340,000 distinct CDR3 sequences. Germline CDR1 MNHNS, CDR2 SASEGT. This CDR3 has 16 residues. Whole-blood RNA isolation (total RNA) proceeded without T cell sorting. This chain links TRBV6-1 with TRBJ1-3. The specimen was blood. The source is a human donor with ulcerative colitis or Crohn's disease, or a healthy co-twin of an affected twin (not recorded which). The CDR3 region is CASSRLSPFSGNTIYF.